This T cell receptor (beta chain) is drawn from a study of cytomegalovirus exposure and HLA in healthy donors. CDR3 length: 12 residues. CDR1 and CDR2 (germline): SQVTM, ANQGSEA. V shed 6 bases and J shed 4 bases, with 12 bases lying between them. Sequencing was performed with immunoSEQ multiplex PCR; in TCRdb, only in-frame clones are kept and a portion is missing. The sample holds about 150,000 clones; approximately 90% are singletons and the top ten take 4.5% to 5.5%. What was sequenced was PBMCs. The V call is TRBV29-1, the J call TRBJ1-2, with D perhaps matching TRBD1 (6 bases). The sequence was collected from a young man in good health and CMV-seropositive. The DNA of the CDR3 is TGCAGCGTGGATATCAGGGGCTATGGCTACACCTTC. Protein sequence: CSVDIRGYGYTF. Combining the CDR3 with reference TRBV29-1 and TRBJ1-2 gives the whole variable domain SAVISQKPSRDICQRGTSLTIQCQVDSQVTMMFWYRQQPGQSLTLIATANQGSEATYESGFVIDKFPISRPNLTFSTLTVSNMSPEDSSIYLCSVDIRGYGYTFGSGTRLTVV.